This T cell receptor (beta chain) originates from a study of blood T cell repertoires in COVID-19. Study at large: Samples representing acute and convalescent COVID-19 were sourced from the United States, Italy and Spain. T cells, B-cell-depleted T cells, or PBMCs supplied cDNA or gDNA.

As processed by the authors: The assay estimated nucleated cells by amplifying reference gene primers. Assay: immunoSEQ multiplex PCR; the TCRdb copy retains only in-frame clones and omits some. V and J calls and clone size are given by that table; D and trimming were obtained from the DNA. This table has some 100,000 clones, about 89% appearing once. V was trimmed by 6 bases and J by 0 bases, leaving 14 bases between them. CDR1 is SQVTM, CDR2 ANQGSEA, per germline. The CDR3 spans 14 residues. The receptor was derived from a man aged 45-65 years with acute or convalescent COVID-19. The sample consisted of peripheral blood. V usage is TRBV29-1 and J usage is TRBJ1-1, with D perhaps TRBD1 (6 bases). As DNA, the CDR3 is TGCAGCGTCGGGGGGCCCGCAATGAACACTGAAGCTTTCTTT. It encodes CSVGGPAMNTEAFF.